Listed below are T cell receptor beta chains from one sample, sequenced in a study of T cell repertoires in cytomegalovirus infection. Via MiXCR, TCRdb re-called the reads, giving one row per CDR3 protein. This sample carries a few hundred thousand distinct CDR3 sequences, roughly 20% of them seen once, and the ten largest clones take roughly 18%. What was sequenced was CD8+ T cells from PBMCs. All receptors come from a human donor in good health (CMV status not recorded). Some clones in this sample may be carry-over from other donors' samples. Each CDR3 is given with its conserved first and last residue. Fields, in order: D gene, clone size, J gene, V gene, CDR3 DNA, CDR3 protein. The D gene is left open where the match is weak. Rows give clone size only sometimes, using once, few, many, or a class for an expanded clone.

>-|-|TRBJ2-1|TRBV2
TGTGCCAGCAGTGTCAGCGACAGCGCCTACAATGAGCAGTTCTTC
CASSVSDSAYNEQFF
>-|few|TRBJ1-1|TRBV7-6
TGTGCCAGCAGCTTACGAGGGGCGGTGAACACTGAAGCTTTCTTT
CASSLRGAVNTEAFF
>-|few|TRBJ1-2|TRBV5-1
TGCGCCAGCAGCTTTGCCCCAGGACCTAACTATGGCTACACCTTC
CASSFAPGPNYGYTF
>-|few|TRBJ1-6|TRBV28
TGTGCCAGCGGGTGGAACAGCGATTCACCCCTCCACTTT
CASGWNSDSPLHF
>-|-|TRBJ1-2|TRBV20-1
TGCAGTGCTAGAGGAGACTTAAATGGTGGCTACACCTTC
CSARGDLNGGYTF
>-|-|TRBJ1-2|TRBV29-1
TGCAGCGCACCGGACGCCCGCTATGGCTACACCTTC
CSAPDARYGYTF
>-|many|TRBJ2-1|TRBV2
TGTGCCAGCAGTGGAGACCGATTCAGCTCCTACAATGAGCAGTTCTTC
CASSGDRFSSYNEQFF
>TRBD1|-|TRBJ1-1|TRBV29-1
TGCAGCGTCAGGACAGGGGGATCTGAAGCTTTCTTT
CSVRTGGSEAFF
>-|-|TRBJ2-5|TRBV20-1
TGCAGTGCTAGTCAAACACCGGCGGGGACCCAGTACTTC
CSASQTPAGTQYF
>TRBD1|-|TRBJ2-7|TRBV5-5
TGTGCCAGCAGCGACGGGACAGGAGCCTACGAGCAGTACTTC
CASSDGTGAYEQYF
>TRBD2|-|TRBJ2-1|TRBV27
TGTGCCAGCAGTTACCCGGGACTAGCTGGTGAGCAGTTCTTC
CASSYPGLAGEQFF
>TRBD1|few|TRBJ1-5|TRBV24-1
TGTGCCACCAGTGATTTACAGGGGCAGCCCCAGCATTTT
CATSDLQGQPQHF
>-|many|TRBJ2-3|TRBV7-9
TGTGCCAGCGGTCTACCCCAGCAGGGGAGTAAAGATACGCAGTATTTT
CASGLPQQGSKDTQYF
>-|-|TRBJ1-1|TRBV11-3
TGTGCCAGCAGCTTAGCCCCCTTCACTGAAGCTTTCTTT
CASSLAPFTEAFF
>TRBD1|few|TRBJ1-6|TRBV7-9
TGTGCCAGCCGATTCAGGGGGGTTAATTCACCCCTCCACTTT
CASRFRGVNSPLHF
>-|many|TRBJ1-1|TRBV7-8
TGTGCCAGCAACCCGCGGGGTGGGGGGTTGGCTTTCTTT
CASNPRGGGLAFF
>-|-|TRBJ1-1|TRBV20-1
TGCAGTGCTCCGAACAACAGGGCAGGGCTCTACACTGAAGCTTTCTTT
CSAPNNRAGLYTEAFF
>-|-|TRBJ1-1|TRBV12-3/TRBV12-4
TGTGCCAGCAGTTTGTCGTACGGGATGAACACTGAAGCTTTCTTT
CASSLSYGMNTEAFF
>TRBD1|-|TRBJ1-1|TRBV20-1
TGCAGTGCTAACAGGGGGACCACTGAAGCTTTCTTT
CSANRGTTEAFF
>-|-|TRBJ2-1|TRBV5-4
TGTGCCAGCAGCGGGACGGGACGGGGCCTAAGCAATGAGCAGTTCTTC
CASSGTGRGLSNEQFF
>-|-|TRBJ2-5|TRBV20-1
TGCAGTGCTAGAGCCCCTCAGCGCGCAGAGACCCAGTACTTC
CSARAPQRAETQYF
>-|-|TRBJ2-5|TRBV7-8
TGTGCCAGCAGCGTGCATTCAGCATTCCAAGAGACCCAGTACTTC
CASSVHSAFQETQYF
>TRBD1|-|TRBJ2-7|TRBV4-1
TGCGCCAGCAGCCTACAGGGGGTCTCCTACGAGCAGTACTTC
CASSLQGVSYEQYF
>TRBD2|many|TRBJ2-7|TRBV28
TGTGCCAGCAGTTTAAGGACGGGACTAGCCTCCTACGAGCAGTACTTC
CASSLRTGLASYEQYF
>-|-|TRBJ2-1|TRBV2
TGTGCCAGCAGTATTGGCAGCTTGGAGAATGAGCAGTTCTTC
CASSIGSLENEQFF
>-|-|TRBJ2-1|TRBV7-9
TGTGCCAGCAGCTTATATCGAGGGTTTATCGAGCAGTTCTTC
CASSLYRGFIEQFF
>TRBD2|-|TRBJ2-1|TRBV29-1
TGCAGCGCTGACCAGCGGGGGTCTGGCAATGAGCAGTTCTTC
CSADQRGSGNEQFF
>-|-|TRBJ1-4|TRBV5-4
TGTGCCAGCAGCCCATGGGGACATGAAAAACTGTTTTTT
CASSPWGHEKLFF
>-|many|TRBJ2-1|TRBV7-8
TGTGCCAGCAGCTTGTGGACAGAGAGCTCCTACAATGAGCAGTTCTTC
CASSLWTESSYNEQFF